One and the same sample provided the 23 T cell receptor beta chains below, sequenced in a study of cytotoxic CD8 clonotypes in ibrutinib-treated CLL. Produced via immunoSEQ multiplex PCR; TCRdb's table is partial and in-frame only. This table holds some 200,000 clones, about four fifths found once. Sequenced material: PBMCs, taken after 12 months of ibrutinib treatment. The source is a human donor with chronic lymphocytic leukemia.

This clone was seen a few times. The rearrangement uses TRBV10-3 and TRBJ1-1; a possible D gene is TRBD1 (5 bases). Trimming cost V 8 bases and J 1 base, with 14 bases left between them. Germline V lookup: CDR1 ENHRY, CDR2 SYGVKD. CDR3 length: 14 amino acids. The CDR3 protein is CAIWDQWANTEAFF. The CDR3 DNA reads TGTGCCATCTGGGACCAATGGGCGAACACTGAAGCTTTCTTT.

The chain couples TRBV9 to TRBJ1-3; TRBD1 is a possible D gene (6 bases). CDR1 SGDLS and CDR2 YYNGEE come from the germline V gene. V gave up 1 base and J gave up 4 bases, with 9 bases separating them. CDR3 size: 14 residues. CDR3 sequence reads: CASSVWGAGNTIYF. DNA for the CDR3: TGTGCCAGCAGCGTATGGGGGGCGGGAAACACCATATATTTT.

This clone has only a few counts. The V gene is TRBV11-2, the J gene TRBJ2-1; D not certain. V gave up 1 base and J gave up 8 bases, with 21 bases separating them. CDR3 size: 17 residues. Germline V CDR1 and CDR2: SGHAT, FQNNGV. The CDR3 DNA reads as TGTGCCAGCAGCTTAGTCGGTCCTAGGAGTGGTGACGATGAGCAGTTCTTC. Translation: CASSLVGPRSGDDEQFF.

The CDR3 DNA reads TGTGCCAGCACCGGGACAGGGCGACACACAGATACGCAGTATTTT. As protein: CASTGTGRHTDTQYF. The chain couples TRBV2 to TRBJ2-3; 9 bases fit TRBD1. CDR3 length equals 15 residues. The V gene end was trimmed by 7 bases and the J gene end by 2 bases; junction bases not matched to a gene: 7. In germline, CDR1 is SNHLY, CDR2 FYNNEI. Drawing the rest from reference TRBV2 and TRBJ2-3, the complete variable domain is EPEVTQTPSHQVTQMGQEVILRCVPISNHLYFYWYRQILGQKVEFLVSFYNNEISEKSEIFDDQFSVERPDGSNFTLKIRSTKLEDSAMYFCASTGTGRHTDTQYFGPGTRLTVL.

The chain is built from TRBV5-1 and TRBJ2-1; D is perhaps TRBD1 (5 bases). CDR1 SGHRS and CDR2 YFSETQ come from the germline V gene. This CDR3 is 13 amino acids long. V was pared by 3 bases and J by 5 bases, with 9 bases between. CDR3 amino acids: CASSWGSNNEQFF. CDR3 DNA: TGCGCCAGCAGCTGGGGCTCTAACAATGAGCAGTTCTTC.

The chain is built from TRBV7-9 and TRBJ1-6; D is undetermined. Looked up from germline, CDR1 is SEHNR and CDR2 is FQNEAQ (reference sequence). The CDR3 length is 17 residues. V dropped 5 bases and J dropped 6 bases, with 20 bases sitting between them. The CDR3 reads CASSPGSGRDFNSPLHF. For the CDR3, the DNA is TGTGCCAGCAGCCCGGGTAGCGGCAGAGATTTTAATTCACCCCTCCACTTT. Combining the CDR3 with reference TRBV7-9 and TRBJ1-6 gives the whole variable domain DTGVSQNPRHKITKRGQNVTFRCDPISEHNRLYWYRQTLGQGPEFLTYFQNEAQLEKSRLLSDRFSAERPKGSFSTLEIQRTEQGDSAMYLCASSPGSGRDFNSPLHFGNGTRLTVT.

The chain employs TRBV7-3 and TRBJ2-5; no reliable D call. This CDR3 region has 15 residues. V dropped 0 bases and J dropped 5 bases, with 13 bases sitting between them. Germline lookup yields CDR1 SGHTA and CDR2 FQGTGA. The CDR3 DNA is TGTGCCAGCAGCTTAACGGCGACAACTTTTGAGACCCAGTACTTC. This encodes CASSLTATTFETQYF.

The chain joins TRBV5-1 to TRBJ1-2, with a tentative D call TRBD1 (6 bases). CDR1 is SGHRS, CDR2 YFSETQ, per germline. CDR3 size: 14 residues. V was trimmed by 4 bases and J by 3 bases, leaving 13 bases between them. CDR3 nucleotides: TGCGCCAGCAGCATTCAACAGGGCGACTATGGCTACACCTTC. Its translation is CASSIQQGDYGYTF.

V and J are TRBV6-1 and TRBJ2-7, with D perhaps TRBD1 or TRBD2 (5 bases each). With 7 bases removed from V and 3 bases from J, the gap between germline ends came to 16 bases. This CDR3 spans 14 amino acids. CDR1 and CDR2 from the germline V gene are MNHNS and SASEGT. The CDR3 coding sequence is TGTGCCAGCAACGTCCCGGGACGAAGCTACGAGCAGTACTTC. This translates into CASNVPGRSYEQYF.

The V gene is TRBV18, the J gene TRBJ2-4, with D hard to call. The CDR3 is made up of 14 amino acids. Trimming shortened V by 8 bases and J by 2 bases, and 13 bases separated the two germline ends. Germline loops: CDR1 KGHSH, CDR2 LQKENI. This chain's CDR3 is CASPGSQTKNIQYF. The CDR3 DNA is TGTGCCAGCCCCGGAAGTCAAACCAAAAACATTCAGTACTTC.

The chain has TRBV10-3 and TRBJ2-7; weak D call: TRBD2 (6 bases). Germline V gene data show CDR1 as ENHRY and CDR2 as SYGVKD. The CDR3 is 14 amino acids. Trimming shortened V by 7 bases and J by 4 bases, and 17 bases separated the two germline ends. The CDR3 DNA reads as TGTGCCATCACCCTTGACCGAGCGGGTTACGAGCAGTACTTC. Translation: CAITLDRAGYEQYF.

V gene TRBV2 combines with J gene TRBJ2-7, with 11 bases fitting TRBD2. Germline CDR1 and CDR2: SNHLY and FYNNEI. V gave up 8 bases and J gave up 2 bases; unmatched junction bases: 8. The CDR3 is made up of 15 amino acids. CDR3 sequence reads: CASATSGNSPYEQYF. In nucleotides, the CDR3 is TGTGCCAGCGCGACTAGCGGGAACAGTCCCTACGAGCAGTACTTC.

The CDR3 sequence is CASPGSGNTIYF. DNA of the CDR3: TGTGCCAGCCCAGGGTCCGGAAACACCATATATTTT. The chain carries TRBV28 and TRBJ1-3; maybe TRBD1 (5 bases). The germline V gene has CDR1 MDHEN and CDR2 SYDVKM. The ends were cut back, 8 bases at V and 4 bases at J, with 9 bases in the middle. The CDR3 has 12 residues.

This chain links TRBV5-1 with TRBJ2-3; TRBD2 aligns across 13 bases. The CDR3 spans 14 residues. The germline gives CDR1 SGHRS, CDR2 YFSETQ. The trim removed 7 bases at V and 4 bases at J, leaving 3 bases unmatched. As DNA, the CDR3 is TGCGCCAGCCGGACTAGCGGGAGTCCAGATACGCAGTATTTT. This encodes CASRTSGSPDTQYF.

This rearrangement joins TRBV5-4 to TRBJ2-7; a weak D match, TRBD2 (6 bases). Per the germline V gene, CDR1 is SGHNT and CDR2 is YYREEE (reference sequence). With 4 bases removed from V and 3 bases from J, the gap between germline ends came to 17 bases. CDR3 length: 15 amino acids. CDR3 sequence reads: CASSPWRTKLYEQYF. The DNA of the CDR3 is TGTGCCAGCAGCCCTTGGAGGACTAAACTCTACGAGCAGTACTTC.

This CDR3 is CASSLVSSANTGELFF. The DNA for the CDR3 is TGTGCCAGCAGCTTAGTGTCGTCCGCGAACACCGGGGAGCTGTTTTTT. The V gene is TRBV7-6, the J gene TRBJ2-2; D is uncertain. There are 16 residues in the CDR3. Germline V lookup: CDR1 SGHVS, CDR2 FNYEAQ. Trimming stripped 1 base from V and 0 bases from J, with 9 bases between.

This clone was seen a handful of times. The V and J genes are TRBV12-5 and TRBJ2-2, with unresolved D. Looked up from germline, CDR1 is LGHNT and CDR2 is FRNRAP. The CDR3 length is 13 residues. V lost 3 bases to trimming and J lost 7 bases, with 9 bases between them. This CDR3 is CASGFYPGGELFF. In nucleotides, the CDR3 is TGTGCTAGTGGTTTTTATCCCGGCGGGGAGCTGTTTTTT.

The chain has TRBV4-1 and TRBJ2-5; tentatively, D is TRBD2 (6 bases). V was clipped by 0 bases and J by 4 bases, with 18 bases between them. The CDR3 contains 17 residues. In germline, CDR1 is MGHRA, CDR2 YSYEKL. The CDR3 protein is CASSQEPQTRGLETQYF. In DNA, the CDR3 is TGCGCCAGCAGCCAAGAACCCCAGACTAGGGGTTTAGAGACCCAGTACTTC.

V gene TRBV30 combines with J gene TRBJ2-5, with 16 nucleotides matching TRBD2. The CDR3 length is 17 residues. With V trimmed by 2 bases and J by 4 bases, 7 bases remained unmatched. In germline, CDR1 is GTSNPN, CDR2 SVGIG (reference sequence). CDR3 DNA sequence: TGTGCCTGGAGTACCGGGACTAGCGGGGGGGCAAGAGAGACCCAGTACTTC. Translating it yields CAWSTGTSGGARETQYF.

The chain carries TRBV28 and TRBJ2-2; a possible D gene is TRBD1 (6 bases). V shed 3 bases and J shed 5 bases, with 22 bases lying between them. Germline assignment: CDR1 MDHEN and CDR2 SYDVKM. This CDR3 contains 18 residues. CDR3 loop: CASSFSVLGAGRTGELFF. CDR3 sequence (DNA): TGTGCCAGCAGTTTTTCCGTTTTGGGGGCCGGGCGTACCGGGGAGCTGTTTTTT.

V and J are TRBV5-4 and TRBJ2-3; 15 positions match TRBD2. In germline, CDR1 is SGHNT, CDR2 YYREEE (reference sequence). J lost 5 bases, V lost 3 bases, and 4 bases had no gene match. The CDR3 has 16 amino acids. The CDR3 sequence: CASSSRTSGRGDTQYF. The CDR3 bases are TGTGCCAGCAGCTCTAGGACTAGCGGGAGGGGAGATACGCAGTATTTT.

The V and J genes are TRBV4-2 and TRBJ2-5, with TRBD2 as a possible D gene (5 bases). CDR3 length: 15 residues. Germline V gene lookup returns CDR1 LGHNA and CDR2 YNFKEQ. Trimming cost V 4 bases and J 4 bases, with 16 bases left between them. CDR3 DNA: TGTGCCAGCAGCCGCGAACTAGGGTATATAGAGACCCAGTACTTC. It specifies CASSRELGYIETQYF.

This clone appeared a single time. The chain carries TRBV28 and TRBJ2-7, with D possibly called TRBD1 or TRBD2 (5 bases each). Between the trimmed V and J ends, which lost 8 bases and 0 bases, there was a span of 11 bases. The CDR3 has 13 amino acids. CDR1 and CDR2 from the germline V gene are MDHEN and SYDVKM. The CDR3 sequence: CASRDPDSYEQYF. The CDR3 coding sequence is TGTGCCAGCCGGGACCCCGACTCCTACGAGCAGTACTTC.